What follows are 7 T cell receptor beta chains derived from one specimen sequenced in a study of T cells in Graves' hyperthyroidism and ophthalmopathy. The TCR beta CDR3 regions underwent amplification using RNA transcripts as the source. The HTBI primer set served for first-round RT-PCR of the TCR CDR3. TCRdb recomputed calls from the multiplex PCR reads with MiXCR, one row per CDR3 protein. The sample carries 600,000 to 850,000 distinct CDR3 sequences, 18% recorded once. The sample was blood. The receptors derive from a woman between 50 and 59 years old with Graves' hyperthyroidism that later progressed to Graves' ophthalmopathy.

The rearrangement joins TRBV10-3 to TRBJ1-2, with D possibly being TRBD1 (6 bases). This CDR3 region has 14 residues. V dropped 2 bases and J dropped 10 bases, with 17 bases sitting between them. Germline V CDR1 and CDR2: ENHRY, SYGVKD. This CDR3 reads CAISEVGAGEFYTF. CDR3 in DNA: TGTGCCATCAGTGAGGTCGGGGCAGGGGAATTCTACACCTTC.

J is TRBJ1-4 and V is TRBV18; TRBD1 matches 7 bases. With 2 bases clipped from V and 6 bases from J, the junction kept 6 bases outside the gene matches. Germline V gene sequence: CDR1 KGHSH, CDR2 LQKENI. This CDR3 region has 15 residues. The CDR3 sequence is CASSPDDRADEKLFF. The CDR3 bases are TGTGCCAGCTCACCAGATGACAGGGCGGATGAAAAACTGTTTTTT.

This clonotype was detected many times. The J gene is TRBJ2-3, the V gene TRBV7-9; D may be TRBD1 (5 bases). The CDR3 consists of 15 residues. CDR1 is SEHNR, CDR2 FQNEAQ, per germline (reference sequence). Trimming shortened V by 3 bases and J by 1 base, and 11 bases separated the two germline ends. CDR3 nucleotide sequence: TGTGCCAGCAGCTTCGGCAGGGAAGGCACAGATACGCAGTATTTT. It is translated as CASSFGREGTDTQYF.

This clonotype was counted a few times. The J gene is TRBJ2-2, the V gene TRBV9, with TRBD2 matching 10 bases. With 4 bases clipped from V and 0 bases from J, the junction kept 3 bases outside the gene matches. Germline CDR1 and CDR2: SGDLS and YYNGEE. The CDR3 loop spans 16 amino acids. As DNA, the CDR3 is TGTGCCAGCAGCTACCTAGCGGGGGCGAACACCGGGGAGCTGTTTTTT. It codes for CASSYLAGANTGELFF.

A few counts support this clonotype. The V call is TRBV6-1, the J call TRBJ2-5; no firm D call. This CDR3 is 14 amino acids long. The germline V and J ends were trimmed by 2 bases and 5 bases, with 12 bases remaining between them. Germline CDR1 MNHNS, CDR2 SASEGT. For the CDR3, the DNA is TGTGCCAGCAGTGAATGGCTTACCGGGGAGACCCAGTACTTC. This codes for CASSEWLTGETQYF.

The table lists this clonotype with many counts. The chain combines TRBV20-1 with TRBJ2-7, with 7 bases that match TRBD2. Trimming at V came to 8 bases and at J to 2 bases, leaving 12 bases not matched to a gene. The CDR3 contains 14 residues. Germline lookup yields CDR1 DFQATT and CDR2 SNEGSKA (reference sequence). CDR3 sequence: CSSYPRDYAYEQYF. The CDR3, as DNA: TGCAGTTCATACCCTCGGGACTATGCCTACGAGCAGTACTTC.

The rearrangement uses TRBV2 and TRBJ2-2; the D gene is possibly TRBD2 (7 bases). The CDR3 is made up of 18 amino acids. The V end was cut by 1 base, the J end by 3 bases, with 18 bases between. Germline assignment: CDR1 SNHLY and CDR2 FYNNEI. The DNA for the CDR3 is TGTGCCAGCAGTGAAGACCGACTGGCGGGGGCGGACACCGGGGAGCTGTTTTTT. Residues: CASSEDRLAGADTGELFF.